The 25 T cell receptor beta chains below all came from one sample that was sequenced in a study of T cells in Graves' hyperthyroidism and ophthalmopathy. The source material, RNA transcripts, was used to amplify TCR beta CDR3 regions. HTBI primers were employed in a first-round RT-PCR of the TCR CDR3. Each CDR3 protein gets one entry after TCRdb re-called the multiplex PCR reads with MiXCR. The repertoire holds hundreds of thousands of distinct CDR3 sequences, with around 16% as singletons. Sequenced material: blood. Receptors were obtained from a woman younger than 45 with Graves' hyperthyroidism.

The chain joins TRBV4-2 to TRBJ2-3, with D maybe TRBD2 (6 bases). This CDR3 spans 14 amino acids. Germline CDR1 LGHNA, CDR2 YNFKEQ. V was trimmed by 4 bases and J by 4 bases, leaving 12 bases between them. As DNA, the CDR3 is TGTGCCAGCAGCCCGGGAGTGGGGGCAGATACGCAGTATTTT. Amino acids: CASSPGVGADTQYF.

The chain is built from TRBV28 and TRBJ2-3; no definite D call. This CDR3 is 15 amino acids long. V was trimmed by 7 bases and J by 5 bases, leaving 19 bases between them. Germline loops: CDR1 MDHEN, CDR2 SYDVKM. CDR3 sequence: CASTPGMDLRDTQYF. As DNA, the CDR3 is TGTGCCAGCACCCCTGGGATGGACCTCAGAGATACGCAGTATTTT.

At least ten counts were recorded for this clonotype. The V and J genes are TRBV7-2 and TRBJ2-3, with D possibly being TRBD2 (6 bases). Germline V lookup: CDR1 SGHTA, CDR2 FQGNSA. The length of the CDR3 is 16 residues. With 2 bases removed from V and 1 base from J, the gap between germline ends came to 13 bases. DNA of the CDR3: TGTGCCAGCAGCTTAACCCCGGGAGAGGGCACAGATACGCAGTATTTT. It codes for CASSLTPGEGTDTQYF.

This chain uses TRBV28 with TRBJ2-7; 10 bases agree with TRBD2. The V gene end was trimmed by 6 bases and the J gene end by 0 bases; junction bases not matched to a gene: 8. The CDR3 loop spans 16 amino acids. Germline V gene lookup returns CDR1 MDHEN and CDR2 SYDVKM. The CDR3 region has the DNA TGTGCCAGCAGCCCCGGGGTAGCGGGAGGCTCCTACGAGCAGTACTTC. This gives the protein CASSPGVAGGSYEQYF.

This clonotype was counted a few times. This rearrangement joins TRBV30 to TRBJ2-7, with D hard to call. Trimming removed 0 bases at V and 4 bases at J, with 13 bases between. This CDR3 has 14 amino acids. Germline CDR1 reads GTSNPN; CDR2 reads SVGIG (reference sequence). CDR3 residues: CAWSVGRMGYEQYF. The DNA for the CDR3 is TGTGCCTGGAGTGTGGGCAGGATGGGTTACGAGCAGTACTTC.

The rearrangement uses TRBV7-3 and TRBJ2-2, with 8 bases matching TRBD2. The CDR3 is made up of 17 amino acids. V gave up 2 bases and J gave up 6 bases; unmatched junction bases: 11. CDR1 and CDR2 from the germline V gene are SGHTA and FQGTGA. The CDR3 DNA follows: TGTGCCAGCAGCTTACTCCCTCCGGGAGGGTTAGCCGGGGAGCTGTTTTTT. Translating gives CASSLLPPGGLAGELFF.

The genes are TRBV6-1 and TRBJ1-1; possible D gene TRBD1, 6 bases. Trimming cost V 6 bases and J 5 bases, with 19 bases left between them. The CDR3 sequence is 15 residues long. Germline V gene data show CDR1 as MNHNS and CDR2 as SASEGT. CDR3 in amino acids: CASSLMGTGKTEAFF. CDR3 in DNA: TGTGCCAGCAGCTTGATGGGAACAGGGAAGACTGAAGCTTTCTTT.

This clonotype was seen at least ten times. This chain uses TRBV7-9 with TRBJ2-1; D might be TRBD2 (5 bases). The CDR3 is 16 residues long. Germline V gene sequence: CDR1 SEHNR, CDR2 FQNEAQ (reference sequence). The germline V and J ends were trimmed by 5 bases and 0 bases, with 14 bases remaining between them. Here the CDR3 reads CASSPLAGYSYNEQFF. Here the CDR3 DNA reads TGTGCCAGCAGCCCCCTCGCGGGCTACTCCTACAATGAGCAGTTCTTC.

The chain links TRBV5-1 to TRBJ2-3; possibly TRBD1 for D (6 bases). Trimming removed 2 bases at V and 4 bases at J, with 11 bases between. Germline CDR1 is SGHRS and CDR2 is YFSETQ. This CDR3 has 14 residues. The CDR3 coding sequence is TGCGCCAGCAGCTTCGACAGGTTGGCAGATACGCAGTATTTT. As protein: CASSFDRLADTQYF.

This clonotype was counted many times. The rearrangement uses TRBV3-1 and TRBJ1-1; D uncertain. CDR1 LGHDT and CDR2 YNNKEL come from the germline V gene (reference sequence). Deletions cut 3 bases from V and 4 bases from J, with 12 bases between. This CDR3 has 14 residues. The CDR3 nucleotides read TGTGCCAGCAGCCAGGCCGGGCTAACCACTGAAGCTTTCTTT. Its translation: CASSQAGLTTEAFF. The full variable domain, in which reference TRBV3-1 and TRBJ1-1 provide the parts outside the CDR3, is DTAVSQTPKYLVTQMGNDKSIKCEQNLGHDTMYWYKQDSKKFLKIMFSYNNKELIINETVPNRFSPKSPDKAHLNLHINSLELGDSAVYFCASSQAGLTTEAFFGQGTRLTVV.

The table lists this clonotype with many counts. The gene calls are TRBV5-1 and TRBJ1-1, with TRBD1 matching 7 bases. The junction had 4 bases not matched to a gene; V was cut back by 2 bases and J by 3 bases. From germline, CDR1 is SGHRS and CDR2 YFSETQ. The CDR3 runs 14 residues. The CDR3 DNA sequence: TGCGCCAGCAGCTTACGACAGGGAGACACTGAAGCTTTCTTT. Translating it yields CASSLRQGDTEAFF.

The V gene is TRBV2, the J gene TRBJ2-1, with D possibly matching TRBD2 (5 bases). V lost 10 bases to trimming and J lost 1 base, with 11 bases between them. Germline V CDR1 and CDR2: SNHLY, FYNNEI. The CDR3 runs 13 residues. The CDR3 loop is CATSGDSYNEQFF. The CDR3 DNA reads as TGTGCCACCTCCGGGGATTCCTACAATGAGCAGTTCTTC.

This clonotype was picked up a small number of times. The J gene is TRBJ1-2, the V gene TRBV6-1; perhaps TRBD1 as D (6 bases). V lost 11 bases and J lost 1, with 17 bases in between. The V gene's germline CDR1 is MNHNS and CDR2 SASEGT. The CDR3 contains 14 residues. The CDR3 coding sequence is TGTGCCTCCCGACAGGACTTCGATAACTATGGCTACACCTTC. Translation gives CASRQDFDNYGYTF.

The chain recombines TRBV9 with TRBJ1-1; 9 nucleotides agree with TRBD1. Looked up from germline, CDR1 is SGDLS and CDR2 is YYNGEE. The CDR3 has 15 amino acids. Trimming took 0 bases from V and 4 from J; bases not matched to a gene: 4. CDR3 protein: CASSVVDRGSTEAFF. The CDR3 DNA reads TGTGCCAGCAGCGTAGTGGACAGGGGTTCCACTGAAGCTTTCTTT.

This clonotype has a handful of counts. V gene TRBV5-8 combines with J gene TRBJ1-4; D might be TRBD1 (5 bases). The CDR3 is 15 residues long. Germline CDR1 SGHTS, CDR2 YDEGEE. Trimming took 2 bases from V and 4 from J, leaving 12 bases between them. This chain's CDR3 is CASSLRAGFNEKLFF. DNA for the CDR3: TGTGCCAGCAGCTTACGGGCAGGGTTTAATGAAAAACTGTTTTTT.

The CDR3 DNA reads TGTGCCATCAGGGGGACAGGGGTGAACACCGGGGAGCTGTTTTTT. Translating gives CAIRGTGVNTGELFF. The chain uses TRBV10-3 and TRBJ2-2, with 10 bases that match TRBD1. The CDR3 extends over 15 amino acids. CDR1 and CDR2 (germline): ENHRY, SYGVKD. The J segment lost 1 base and the V segment lost 6 bases, leaving 2 bases of the junction unmatched.

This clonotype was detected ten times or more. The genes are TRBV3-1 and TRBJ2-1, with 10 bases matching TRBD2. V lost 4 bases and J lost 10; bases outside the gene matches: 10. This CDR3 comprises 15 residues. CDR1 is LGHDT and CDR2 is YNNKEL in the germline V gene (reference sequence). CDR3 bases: TGTGCCAGCAGCCTCAGCGGGAGGGCCGGAAGGGAGCAGTTCTTC. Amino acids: CASSLSGRAGREQFF.

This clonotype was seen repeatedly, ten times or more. This CDR3 reads CASTLSGSSSYNEQFF. CDR3 bases: TGTGCCAGCACCCTTAGCGGTTCGAGCTCCTACAATGAGCAGTTCTTC. V usage is TRBV7-8 and J usage is TRBJ2-1; tentatively, D is TRBD2 (6 bases). The CDR3 length is 16 residues. V lost 7 bases and J 0 bases, leaving 16 bases between the germline ends. CDR1 is SGHVS, CDR2 FQNEAQ, per germline. Full variable domain (outside the CDR3, taken from reference TRBV7-8 and TRBJ2-1): GAGVSQSPRYKVAKRGQDVALRCDPISGHVSLFWYQQALGQGPEFLTYFQNEAQLDKSGLPSDRFFAERPEGSVSTLKIQRTQQEDSAVYLCASTLSGSSSYNEQFFGPGTRLTVL.

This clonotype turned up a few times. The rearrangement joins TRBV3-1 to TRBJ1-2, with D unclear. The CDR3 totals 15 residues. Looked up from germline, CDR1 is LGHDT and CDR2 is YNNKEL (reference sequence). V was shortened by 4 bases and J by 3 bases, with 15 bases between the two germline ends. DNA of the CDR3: TGTGCCAGCAGCCCATTCGTGACACAGCACTATGGCTACACCTTC. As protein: CASSPFVTQHYGYTF.

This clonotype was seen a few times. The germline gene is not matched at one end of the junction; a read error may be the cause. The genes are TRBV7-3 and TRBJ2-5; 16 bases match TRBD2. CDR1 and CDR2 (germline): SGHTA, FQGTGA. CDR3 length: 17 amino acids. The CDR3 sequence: CTSSPGTSGRAGETQYF. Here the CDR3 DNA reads TGTACCAGCAGCCCCGGGACTAGCGGGAGGGCCGGAGAGACCCAGTACTTC.

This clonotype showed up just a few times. The CDR3: CSAWRQSYGYTF. As DNA, the CDR3 is TGCAGTGCGTGGCGGCAGAGTTATGGCTACACCTTC. The chain combines TRBV20-1 with TRBJ1-2; D unclear. The CDR3 spans 12 residues. The ends were cut back, 6 bases at V and 5 bases at J, with 13 bases in the middle. Germline CDR1 reads DFQATT; CDR2 reads SNEGSKA (reference sequence).

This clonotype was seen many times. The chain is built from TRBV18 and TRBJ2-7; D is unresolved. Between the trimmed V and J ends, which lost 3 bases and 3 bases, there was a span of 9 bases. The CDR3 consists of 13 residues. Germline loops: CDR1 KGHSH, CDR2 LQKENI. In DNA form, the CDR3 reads TGTGCCAGCTCACCTGGCGGAGACTACGAGCAGTACTTC. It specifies CASSPGGDYEQYF.

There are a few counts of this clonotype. The DNA of the CDR3 is TGTGCCAGCAGCCAAGCGGGAGTTGGCTACGAGCAGTACTTC. Amino acids: CASSQAGVGYEQYF. The chain employs TRBV4-2 and TRBJ2-7; a possible D gene is TRBD2 (6 bases). The CDR3 totals 14 residues. Deletions cut 1 base from V and 3 bases from J, with 10 bases between. Germline assignment: CDR1 LGHNA and CDR2 YNFKEQ.

The CDR3 spells CASSSPRAGELFF. The CDR3 DNA reads as TGTGCCAGCAGCTCACCTCGCGCCGGGGAGCTGTTTTTT. This sequence joins TRBV7-2 and TRBJ2-2; D gene unclear. The CDR3 runs 13 residues. CDR1 SGHTA and CDR2 FQGNSA come from the germline V gene. The V end lost 4 bases, the J end lost 6 bases, and 9 bases lay between the germline ends. The variable domain in full, completed from reference TRBV7-2 and TRBJ2-2, reads GAGVSQSPSNKVTEKGKDVELRCDPISGHTALYWYRQSLGQGLEFLIYFQGNSAPDKSGLPSDRFSAERTGGSVSTLTIQRTQQEDSAVYLCASSSPRAGELFFGEGSRLTVL.

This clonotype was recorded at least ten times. The CDR3 region is CAWSASGAGELFF. The CDR3 coding sequence is TGTGCCTGGAGTGCTTCAGGGGCCGGGGAGCTGTTTTTT. The V gene is TRBV30, the J gene TRBJ2-2; D is perhaps TRBD1 (6 bases). The length of the CDR3 is 13 residues. V shed 1 base and J shed 6 bases, with 9 bases lying between them. Germline values: CDR1 GTSNPN, CDR2 SVGIG (reference sequence).